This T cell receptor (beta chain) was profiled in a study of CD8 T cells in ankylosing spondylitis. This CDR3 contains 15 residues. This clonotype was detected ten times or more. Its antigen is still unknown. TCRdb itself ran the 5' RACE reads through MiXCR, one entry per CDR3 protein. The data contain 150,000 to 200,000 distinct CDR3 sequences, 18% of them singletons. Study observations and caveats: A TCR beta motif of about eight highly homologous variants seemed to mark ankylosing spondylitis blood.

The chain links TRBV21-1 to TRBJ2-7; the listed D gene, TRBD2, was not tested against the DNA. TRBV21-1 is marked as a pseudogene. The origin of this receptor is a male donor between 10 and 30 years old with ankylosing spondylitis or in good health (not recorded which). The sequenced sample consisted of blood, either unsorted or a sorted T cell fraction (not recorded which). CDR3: CASSEATSGTYEQYF. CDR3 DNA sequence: TGTGCCAGCAGCGAGGCGACTAGCGGGACCTACGAGCAGTACTTC.